The 8 T cell receptor beta chains presented below share a single source sample, sequenced in a study of blood T cell repertoires in COVID-19. The data were produced by immunoSEQ multiplex PCR, yet TCRdb's version contains in-frame clones alone and is incomplete. The data contain a few hundred thousand clones, 75% to 90% of them singletons. The sequencing input was peripheral blood. The origin of the receptors is a woman in her thirties or forties who had recovered from COVID-19.

In DNA, the CDR3 is TGTGCCAGCAGGCCGGACAGGGCGGATTACAATGAGCAGTTCTTC. It codes for CASRPDRADYNEQFF. The chain employs TRBV11-3 and TRBJ2-1; TRBD1 matches at 8 bases. Germline-derived CDR1 and CDR2 are SGHNT and YENEEA. This CDR3 is 15 amino acids long. The V gene end was trimmed by 6 bases and the J gene end by 4 bases; junction bases not matched to a gene: 8.

The V call is TRBV27, the J call TRBJ2-3, with a tentative D call TRBD2 (5 bases). Germline CDR1 MNHEY, CDR2 SMNVEV (reference sequence). The CDR3 has 17 amino acids. The V and J ends lost 0 bases and 2 bases respectively, with 15 bases between them. The CDR3, as DNA: TGTGCCAGCAGTTTATCGTCCGGGAACCCCCCCACAGATACGCAGTATTTT. It is translated as CASSLSSGNPPTDTQYF.

The chain joins TRBV30 to TRBJ2-7, with 7 bases lining up with TRBD2. The CDR3 sequence is 14 residues long. The germline V gene has CDR1 GTSNPN and CDR2 SVGIG (reference sequence). Trimming cost V 4 bases and J 6 bases; bases outside gene matches: 12. Written as DNA, the CDR3 is TGTGCCTGGATCCAGGGCGCGGGAGTATCCGAGCAGTACTTC. It translates to CAWIQGAGVSEQYF.

The rearrangement uses TRBV5-1 and TRBJ2-7; TRBD2 aligns across 13 bases. V was clipped by 4 bases and J by 5 bases; unmatched bases: 12. CDR1 is SGHRS, CDR2 YFSETQ, per germline. This CDR3 is built from 17 residues. This chain's CDR3 is CASSIGALAGGIDEQYF. In DNA form, the CDR3 reads TGCGCCAGCAGCATTGGGGCACTAGCGGGAGGGATTGACGAGCAGTACTTC.

The V and J genes are TRBV6-5 and TRBJ2-5; 12 nucleotides align to TRBD2. CDR1 is MNHEY and CDR2 is SVGAGI in the germline V gene. Trimming at V came to 8 bases and at J to 5 bases, leaving 6 bases not matched to a gene. The CDR3 has 14 amino acids. The CDR3 here is CASSSGLAGETQYF. As DNA, the CDR3 is TGTGCCAGCTCCTCGGGACTAGCGGGCGAGACCCAGTACTTC.

The chain combines TRBV6-5 with TRBJ2-1; 7 nucleotides align to TRBD2. The V gene's germline CDR1 is MNHEY and CDR2 SVGAGI. J lost 5 bases, V lost 8 bases, and 12 bases had no gene match. This CDR3 is 15 amino acids long. CDR3 residues: CASRPLGLGDNEQFF. CDR3 bases: TGTGCCAGCCGACCCCTCGGACTAGGTGACAATGAGCAGTTCTTC.

The J gene is TRBJ2-3, the V gene TRBV5-4; 11 positions agree with TRBD2. The V gene's germline CDR1 is SGHNT and CDR2 YYREEE (reference sequence). The ends lost 4 bases at V and 6 bases at J; junction bases unmatched: 7. There are 15 residues in the CDR3. In nucleotides, the CDR3 is TGTGCCAGCAGCACCTTAGCGGGAGGGTACGATACGCAGTATTTT. It encodes CASSTLAGGYDTQYF.

This clone was recorded once. The chain is built from TRBV6-5 and TRBJ1-6; D is possibly TRBD1 (6 bases). Germline CDR1 is MNHEY and CDR2 is SVGAGI. The V gene lost 6 bases and the J gene lost 10 bases, with 16 bases spanning the gap. The CDR3 runs 14 residues. The CDR3 protein is CASSQTGFRSPLHF. The CDR3 DNA reads TGTGCCAGCAGCCAGACAGGTTTCCGATCACCCCTCCACTTT.